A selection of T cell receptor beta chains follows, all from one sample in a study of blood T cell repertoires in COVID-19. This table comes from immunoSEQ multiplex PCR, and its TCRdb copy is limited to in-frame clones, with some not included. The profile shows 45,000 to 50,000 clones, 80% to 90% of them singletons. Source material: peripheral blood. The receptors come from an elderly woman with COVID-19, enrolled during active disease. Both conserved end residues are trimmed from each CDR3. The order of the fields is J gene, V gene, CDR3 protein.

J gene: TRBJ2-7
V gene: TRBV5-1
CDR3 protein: ASSFRDRDSGQY

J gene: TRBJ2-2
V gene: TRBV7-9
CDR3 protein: ASSSTSLGELF

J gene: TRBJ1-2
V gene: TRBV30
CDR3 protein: AWNTGRAPVLYT

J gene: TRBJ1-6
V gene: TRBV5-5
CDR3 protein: ASSAGTESSPLH

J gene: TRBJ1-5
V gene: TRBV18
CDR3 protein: ASSLTGVDQPQH

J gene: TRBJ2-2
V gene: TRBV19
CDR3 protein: ASSIVGGLAGELF

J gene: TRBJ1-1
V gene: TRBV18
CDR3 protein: ASSPATGTGTPLR

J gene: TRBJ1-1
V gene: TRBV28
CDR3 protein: ATHSPQGRTEAF

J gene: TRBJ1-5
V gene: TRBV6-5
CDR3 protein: ASSYSPSRGTQPQH

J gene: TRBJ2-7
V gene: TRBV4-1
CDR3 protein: ASSLHRDEQY

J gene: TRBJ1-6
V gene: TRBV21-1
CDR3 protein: ASSKANQGPLGPYNSPLH

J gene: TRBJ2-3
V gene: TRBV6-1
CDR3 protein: ASSDPGLRRGDTQY

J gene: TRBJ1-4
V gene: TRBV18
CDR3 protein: ASSPYSGTGGGFEKLF

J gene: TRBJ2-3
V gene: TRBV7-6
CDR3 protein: ASSRSLGQGKADTQY

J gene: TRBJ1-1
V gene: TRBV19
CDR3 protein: ASSFRGTEAF

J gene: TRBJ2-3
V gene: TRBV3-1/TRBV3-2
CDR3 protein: ASSLSTDTQY

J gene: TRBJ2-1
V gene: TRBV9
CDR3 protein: ASSGRGDEQF

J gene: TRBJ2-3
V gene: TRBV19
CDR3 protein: ASSPPGSRTDTQY

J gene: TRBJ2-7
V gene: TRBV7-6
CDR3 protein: ASSLGQGTSYEQY

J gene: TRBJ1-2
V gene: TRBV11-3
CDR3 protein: ASSVRGNYGYT

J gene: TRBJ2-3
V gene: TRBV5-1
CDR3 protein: ASSLGPSEADTQY

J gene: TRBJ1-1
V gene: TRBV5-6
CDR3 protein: ASSAGDRGNTEAF

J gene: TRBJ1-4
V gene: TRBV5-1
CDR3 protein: ASSLTGTTNEKLF

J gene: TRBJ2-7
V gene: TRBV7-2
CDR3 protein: ASSPDRGPYEQY

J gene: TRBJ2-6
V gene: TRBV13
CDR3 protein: ASSLVRGISSGANVLT

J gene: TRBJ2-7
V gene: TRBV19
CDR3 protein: ASRGPGQGYEQY

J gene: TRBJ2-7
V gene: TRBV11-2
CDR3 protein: ASSSIWGTSGDTYEQY

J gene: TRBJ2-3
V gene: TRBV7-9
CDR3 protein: ASSLSGTPLIDTQY

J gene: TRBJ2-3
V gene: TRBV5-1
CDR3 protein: ASSYRGLASDTQY

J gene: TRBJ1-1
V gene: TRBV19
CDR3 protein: ASSIAGTNTEAF

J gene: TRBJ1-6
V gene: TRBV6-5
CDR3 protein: ASSYGGSPLH

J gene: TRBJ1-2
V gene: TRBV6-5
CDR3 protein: ASTQAGARGYT

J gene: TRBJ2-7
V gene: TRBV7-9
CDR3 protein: ASSLAGGHYEQY

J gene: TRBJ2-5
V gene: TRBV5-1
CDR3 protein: ASSTWTSGGAETQY

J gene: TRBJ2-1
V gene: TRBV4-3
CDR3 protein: ASSQEATSAFNEQF

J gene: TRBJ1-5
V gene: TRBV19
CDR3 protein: ASSIRSGEGNQPQH

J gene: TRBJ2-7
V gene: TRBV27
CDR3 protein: ASSPTWGRISYEQY

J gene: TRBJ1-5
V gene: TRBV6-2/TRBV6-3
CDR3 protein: ASSSISYSNQPQH

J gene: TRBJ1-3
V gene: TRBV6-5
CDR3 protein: ASSRSGTGNTIY

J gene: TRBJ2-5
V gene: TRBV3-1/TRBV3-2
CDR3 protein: ASSQGVAGGQETQY

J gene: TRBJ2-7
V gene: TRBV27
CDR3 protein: ASSFQPQTSGSGEQY

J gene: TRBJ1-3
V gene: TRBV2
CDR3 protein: ASSEQGARGNTIY

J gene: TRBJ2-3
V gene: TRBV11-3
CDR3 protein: ASSSRSASGSLDTQY

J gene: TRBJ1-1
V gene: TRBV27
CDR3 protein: ASRSISQGAF

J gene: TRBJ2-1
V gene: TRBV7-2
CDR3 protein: ASSVGRGVSYNEQF

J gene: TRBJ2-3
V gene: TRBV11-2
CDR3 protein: ASSLDRASGLTDTQY

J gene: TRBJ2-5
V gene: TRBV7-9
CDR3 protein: ASSLASGGSETQY

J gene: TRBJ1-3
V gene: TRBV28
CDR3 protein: ASSSRNSGNTIY

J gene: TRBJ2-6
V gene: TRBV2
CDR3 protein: ASTADSGANVLT

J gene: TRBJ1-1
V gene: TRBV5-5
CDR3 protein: ASSFLWDNQAF

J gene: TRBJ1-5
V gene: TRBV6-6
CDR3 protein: ASRPAGGGPQH

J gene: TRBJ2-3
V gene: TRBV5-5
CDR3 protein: ASSLPSGSTDTQY

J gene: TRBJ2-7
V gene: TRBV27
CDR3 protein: ASSPRLAGPYEQY

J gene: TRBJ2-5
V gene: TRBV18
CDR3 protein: ASSPESGETQY